The 26 T cell receptor beta chains below all came from one sample that was sequenced in a study of T cell responses to AZD1222 COVID-19 vaccine. This table comes from immunoSEQ multiplex PCR, and its TCRdb copy is limited to in-frame clones, with some not included. This table holds about 150,000 clones, roughly 90% found once. The specimen was peripheral blood, collected on day 0 of MenACWY control vaccination. The source is an adult in good health.

This chain uses TRBV13 with TRBJ1-6; D is uncertain. V was clipped by 6 bases and J by 6 bases, with 9 bases between them. The germline CDR1 and CDR2 sequences are PRHDT and FYEKMQ (reference sequence). The CDR3 has 13 residues. The CDR3 nucleotides are TGTGCCAGCAGGGGCGCGGGTAATTCACCCCTCCACTTT. Its protein is CASRGAGNSPLHF.

V gene TRBV11-2 combines with J gene TRBJ2-7; 7 bases are shared with TRBD1. The germline CDR1 and CDR2 sequences are SGHAT and FQNNGV. This CDR3 is 15 amino acids long. V lost 5 bases and J lost 3; bases outside the gene matches: 10. In DNA form, the CDR3 reads TGTGCCAGCAGCACCCACAGGGGTCAAGGCTACGAGCAGTACTTC. Amino acid sequence: CASSTHRGQGYEQYF.

V is TRBV5-6 and J is TRBJ2-1; 12 bases fit TRBD1. The CDR3 is made up of 14 amino acids. The germline gives CDR1 SGHDT, CDR2 YYEEEE. V dropped 5 bases and J dropped 9; count of bases not matched to a gene: 6. Written as DNA, the CDR3 is TGTGCCAGCAGTTCGGGACAGGGGGCGCGTGAGCAGTTCTTC. Amino acids: CASSSGQGAREQFF.

This chain connects TRBV7-8 to TRBJ1-6, with D uncertain. V was clipped by 1 base and J by 5 bases, with 30 bases between them. Germline lookup yields CDR1 SGHVS and CDR2 FQNEAQ. There are 22 residues in the CDR3. The CDR3 region is CASSLVSAPALSSTANNSPLHF. The CDR3 DNA reads as TGTGCCAGCAGCTTAGTATCGGCGCCAGCCCTAAGCTCGACCGCCAATAATTCACCCCTCCACTTT.

Comments on this clone: The junction shows a germline mismatch at one end, possibly a read error. The V gene is TRBV7-9, the J gene TRBJ2-5; TRBD2 aligns across 7 bases. This CDR3 is 15 amino acids long. CDR1 is SEHNR and CDR2 is FQNEAQ in the germline V gene (reference sequence). Written as DNA, the CDR3 is TGTGCCAGCACCTTAGAGGGTAGCGGGCAAGAGACCCAGTACTTC. Protein sequence: CASTLEGSGQETQYF.

V gene TRBV6-5 combines with J gene TRBJ1-2; 8 nucleotides match TRBD1. The CDR3 covers 13 residues. Germline assignment: CDR1 MNHEY and CDR2 SVGAGI. Germline trimming cut 7 bases from V and 4 bases from J; bases unmatched to any gene: 5. The DNA of the CDR3 is TGTGCCAGCAAGGGGACAGGATTCTATGGCTACACCTTC. It translates to CASKGTGFYGYTF.

The rearrangement links TRBV6-1 to TRBJ1-2; 9 bases match TRBD1. Trimming at V came to 2 bases and at J to 7 bases, leaving 8 bases not matched to a gene. The CDR3 spans 15 residues. Germline-derived CDR1 and CDR2 are MNHNS and SASEGT. The CDR3 region is CASSEYGDRGGGYTF. The CDR3 DNA sequence: TGTGCCAGCAGTGAATACGGAGACAGGGGGGGTGGCTACACCTTC.

The V call is TRBV25-1, the J call TRBJ2-7; D gene unclear. Trimming shortened V by 3 bases and J by 1 base, and 10 bases separated the two germline ends. The CDR3 sequence is 14 residues long. The germline V gene encodes CDR1 MGHDK and CDR2 SYGVNS. The CDR3 protein is CASSDGRKSYEQYF. CDR3 DNA: TGTGCCAGCAGTGACGGTCGTAAGTCCTACGAGCAGTACTTC.

The chain links TRBV28 to TRBJ1-2; D remains unclear. V was shortened by 6 bases and J by 0 bases, with 8 bases between the two germline ends. Germline V CDR1 and CDR2: MDHEN, SYDVKM. This CDR3 is 13 amino acids long. The CDR3 sequence is CASSAGTNYGYTF. CDR3 DNA sequence: TGTGCCAGCAGCGCTGGGACTAACTATGGCTACACCTTC.

The J gene is TRBJ2-7, the V gene TRBV27; the match to TRBD1 covers 10 bases. The CDR3 totals 16 residues. Per germline, CDR1 MNHEY and CDR2 SMNVEV (reference sequence). Unmatched junction bases numbered 11, after V lost 5 bases and J lost 4 bases. The CDR3 is CASSPLDRGIGYEQYF. The CDR3 DNA reads TGTGCCAGCAGTCCCCTGGACAGGGGGATCGGGTACGAGCAGTACTTC.

This clone has more than one count but fewer than ten. The V call is TRBV6-1, the J call TRBJ1-2; D gene ambiguous. CDR1 and CDR2 (germline): MNHNS, SASEGT. The length of the CDR3 is 12 residues. V was shortened by 1 base and J by 7 bases, with 7 bases between the two germline ends. The CDR3 DNA reads as TGTGCCAGCAGTGAAGGGCTCGGTGGCTACACCTTC. Translated, it gives CASSEGLGGYTF.

The V call is TRBV27, the J call TRBJ2-7; 11 bases match TRBD1. Germline trimming cut 5 bases from V and 5 bases from J; bases unmatched to any gene: 8. This CDR3 spans 15 amino acids. From germline, CDR1 is MNHEY and CDR2 SMNVEV (reference sequence). The CDR3 here is CASSLWTGGFDEQYF. CDR3 DNA: TGTGCCAGCAGTCTGTGGACAGGGGGCTTCGACGAGCAGTACTTC.

This chain uses TRBV9 with TRBJ2-7, with D perhaps matching TRBD1 or TRBD2 (5 bases each). Trimming took 0 bases from V and 4 from J, leaving 14 bases between them. The V gene's germline CDR1 is SGDLS and CDR2 YYNGEE. CDR3 length equals 15 residues. The CDR3 DNA follows: TGTGCCAGCAGCGTAGGGGGCGGGCTTCAATACGAGCAGTACTTC. This gives the protein CASSVGGGLQYEQYF.

This clone has more than one count but fewer than ten. This sequence joins TRBV2 and TRBJ1-5; no clear D gene. Trimming left V 2 bases short and J 2 bases short, with 10 bases between. Germline values: CDR1 SNHLY, CDR2 FYNNEI. The CDR3 has 15 residues. The CDR3 region is CASSETAPGNQPQHF. The CDR3, as DNA: TGTGCCAGCAGTGAAACGGCCCCGGGCAATCAGCCCCAGCATTTT.

The rearrangement joins TRBV7-2 to TRBJ2-5; TRBD2 matches at 7 bases. J lost 3 bases, V lost 6 bases, and 7 bases had no gene match. This CDR3 has 14 residues. Germline V gives CDR1 SGHTA, CDR2 FQGNSA. CDR3 protein: CASSPTSAKETQYF. CDR3 sequence (DNA): TGTGCCAGCAGTCCTACTAGCGCTAAAGAGACCCAGTACTTC.

This chain uses TRBV6-1 with TRBJ1-4; maybe TRBD1 (5 bases). The V gene's germline CDR1 is MNHNS and CDR2 SASEGT. The CDR3 runs 14 residues. The V gene lost 3 bases and the J gene lost 3 bases, with 8 bases spanning the gap. The CDR3 reads CASSDRAANEKLFF. CDR3 DNA sequence: TGTGCCAGCAGTGACAGGGCCGCTAATGAAAAACTGTTTTTT.

The chain combines TRBV6-2 or TRBV6-3 with TRBJ1-2, with D uncertain. Deletions cut 0 bases from V and 4 bases from J, with 9 bases between. Per the germline V gene, CDR1 is MNHEY and CDR2 is SVGEGT. This CDR3 contains 14 residues. CDR3 region: CASSYSPVSYGYTF. DNA of the CDR3: TGTGCCAGCAGTTACTCTCCAGTGAGCTATGGCTACACCTTC.

The chain joins TRBV5-8 to TRBJ1-2; no clear D. This CDR3 spans 13 amino acids. The germline V and J ends were trimmed by 0 bases and 7 bases, with 10 bases remaining between them. Germline V gives CDR1 SGHTS, CDR2 YDEGEE. CDR3 sequence reads: CASSLDSPGGYTF. Here the CDR3 DNA reads TGTGCCAGCAGCTTGGACAGCCCGGGTGGCTACACCTTC. Looking up the rest from reference TRBV5-8 and TRBJ1-2 gives the full variable domain: EAGVTQSPTHLIKTRGQQATLRCSPISGHTSVYWYQQALGLGLQFLLWYDEGEERNRGNFPPRFSGRQFPNYSSELNVNALELEDSALYLCASSLDSPGGYTFGSGTRLTVV.

The J gene is TRBJ1-1, the V gene TRBV9; D might be TRBD1 (6 bases). V lost 3 bases, J lost 1 base, and 10 bases lay in between. The CDR3 runs to 14 residues. CDR1 is SGDLS and CDR2 is YYNGEE in the germline V gene. CDR3 loop: CASSATGQNTEAFF. The CDR3 nucleotides read TGTGCCAGCAGCGCCACGGGACAGAACACTGAAGCTTTCTTT. Drawing the rest from reference TRBV9 and TRBJ1-1, the complete variable domain is DSGVTQTPKHLITATGQRVTLRCSPRSGDLSVYWYQQSLDQGLQFLIQYYNGEERAKGNILERFSAQQFPDLHSELNLSSLELGDSALYFCASSATGQNTEAFFGQGTRLTVV.

The J gene is TRBJ2-3, the V gene TRBV5-1; 9 nucleotides agree with TRBD1. V lost 5 bases, J lost 4 bases, and 5 bases stayed unmatched. Germline loops: CDR1 SGHRS, CDR2 YFSETQ. The CDR3 length is 14 residues. CDR3: CASSSTGGADTQYF. The CDR3 DNA reads TGCGCCAGCAGTTCGACAGGGGGAGCAGATACGCAGTATTTT.

The genes are TRBV10-3 and TRBJ1-6; D not resolved. V was cut by 6 bases and J by 7 bases, with 16 bases left in between. The CDR3 runs to 15 residues. Germline V lookup: CDR1 ENHRY, CDR2 SYGVKD. The chain's CDR3 is CAIRSQGTVNSPLHF. CDR3 DNA: TGTGCCATCAGGAGTCAAGGTACCGTAAATTCACCCCTCCACTTT.

The V gene is TRBV3-1 (or the pseudogene TRBV3-2), the J gene TRBJ2-2, with D unresolved. Germline V gene lookup returns CDR1 LGHDT and CDR2 YNNKEL (reference sequence). Trimming removed 8 bases from V and 4 bases from J, with 14 bases in between. This CDR3 is built from 14 residues. This CDR3 is CASAFVGFTGELFF. CDR3 coding DNA: TGTGCCAGCGCCTTCGTAGGGTTCACCGGGGAGCTGTTTTTT.

This rearrangement joins TRBV18 to TRBJ1-2; a possible D gene is TRBD1 (6 bases). The V and J ends lost 3 bases and 6 bases respectively, with 11 bases between them. Per germline, CDR1 KGHSH and CDR2 LQKENI. This CDR3 contains 13 residues. The CDR3 DNA sequence: TGTGCCAGCTCACCTACAGGGTCTAATGGCTACACCTTC. It encodes CASSPTGSNGYTF.

V gene TRBV9 combines with J gene TRBJ2-5; 13 positions agree with TRBD2. V was pared by 3 bases and J by 0 bases, with 8 bases of the junction left unmatched. The CDR3 runs 18 residues. CDR1 and CDR2 (germline): SGDLS, YYNGEE. CDR3 region: CASSAWTSGGLYQETQYF. The CDR3 DNA reads TGTGCCAGCAGCGCCTGGACTAGCGGGGGCCTATACCAAGAGACCCAGTACTTC.

This clone has more than one count but fewer than ten. The gene calls are TRBV27 and TRBJ1-5, with TRBD1 as a possible D gene (6 bases). The CDR3 sequence is 15 residues long. The V and J ends lost 5 bases and 6 bases respectively, with 17 bases between them. The V gene's germline CDR1 is MNHEY and CDR2 SMNVEV (reference sequence). The CDR3 protein is CASSPGAGSGQPQHF. In DNA form, the CDR3 reads TGTGCCAGCAGTCCGGGGGCGGGGTCGGGTCAGCCCCAGCATTTT.

This clone has a handful of counts. V usage is TRBV28 and J usage is TRBJ2-7, with a possible D match to TRBD2 (5 bases). The V gene's germline CDR1 is MDHEN and CDR2 SYDVKM. CDR3 length equals 14 residues. V was pared by 4 bases and J by 2 bases, with 12 bases between. The CDR3 protein is CASSSGLLPYEQYF. The DNA for the CDR3 is TGTGCCAGCAGTTCCGGACTTCTACCCTACGAGCAGTACTTC.